This T cell receptor (beta chain) appears in the sequencing data of a study of T cells in Graves' hyperthyroidism and ophthalmopathy. Germline V gives CDR1 SEHNR, CDR2 FQNEAQ (reference sequence). The CDR3 runs to 13 residues. Trimming stripped 6 bases from V and 5 bases from J, with 14 bases between. RNA transcripts gave rise to amplified TCR beta CDR3 regions. First-round RT-PCR targeting the TCR CDR3 was performed with the HTBI primer set. TCRdb passed the multiplex PCR reads through MiXCR, listing each CDR3 protein once. The repertoire holds some 500,000 distinct CDR3 sequences, around 22% seen once, with about 10% in the top ten.

The clonotype was recovered from a young woman with Graves' ophthalmopathy. The chain has TRBV7-9 and TRBJ2-7; maybe TRBD1 (5 bases). The sequencing sample was made of blood. CDR3 DNA: TGTGCCAGCAGTCAAGGGTCCAGGGACGAGCAGTACTTC. Protein: CASSQGSRDEQYF.